The 24 T cell receptor beta chains in this list originate from one sample, sequenced in a study of beta chain features in type 1 diabetes. Study conclusions and caveats: For Type 1 diabetes patients, all four CD4+ subsets carried TCRB CDR3s that were moderately but significantly shorter.

Sequencing targeted expressed TCRB transcripts, as all isolated RNA had been reverse transcribed. Sequencing was performed with immunoSEQ multiplex PCR; in TCRdb, only in-frame clones are kept and a portion is missing. The sample has hundreds of thousands of clones, roughly an eighth seen once. What these receptors recognize is not known. Sequencing used naive CD4+ T cells from blood. Receptors were obtained from a young man with type 1 diabetes.

The chain carries TRBV2 and TRBJ2-2, with D perhaps being TRBD1 or TRBD2 (5 bases each). The V gene's germline CDR1 is SNHLY and CDR2 FYNNEI. There are 13 residues in the CDR3. Trimming cost V 10 bases and J 6 bases, with 15 bases left between them. CDR3 in DNA: TGTGCCACCATCGAGCAGGGAGCCGGGGAGCTGTTTTTT. Protein sequence: CATIEQGAGELFF. The entire variable domain, with the rest obtained from reference TRBV2 and TRBJ2-2, is as follows: EPEVTQTPSHQVTQMGQEVILRCVPISNHLYFYWYRQILGQKVEFLVSFYNNEISEKSEIFDDQFSVERPDGSNFTLKIRSTKLEDSAMYFCATIEQGAGELFFGEGSRLTVL.

V is TRBV6-1 and J is TRBJ2-2; possible D gene TRBD1, 6 bases. Trimming pared 5 bases from V and 3 bases from J, leaving 10 bases between. The CDR3 is 14 residues long. Germline CDR1 and CDR2: MNHNS and SASEGT. The CDR3 loop is CASSQDSYTGELFF. The CDR3 DNA is TGTGCCAGCAGTCAGGACAGCTACACCGGGGAGCTGTTTTTT.

The CDR3 reads CASRGDRGSPLHF. The CDR3 DNA is TGTGCCAGCAGAGGGGACAGGGGTTCACCCCTCCACTTT. The chain employs TRBV28 and TRBJ1-6, with 10 bases that match TRBD1. This CDR3 comprises 13 residues. From germline, CDR1 is MDHEN and CDR2 SYDVKM. The V segment lost 6 bases and the J segment 9 bases; nucleotides outside the gene matches: 2. Full variable domain (outside the CDR3, taken from reference TRBV28 and TRBJ1-6): DVKVTQSSRYLVKRTGEKVFLECVQDMDHENMFWYRQDPGLGLRLIYFSYDVKMKEKGDIPEGYSVSREKKERFSLILESASTNQTSMYLCASRGDRGSPLHFGNGTRLTVT.

The rearrangement links TRBV29-1 to TRBJ2-1; D is unclear. V shed 8 bases and J shed 1 base, with 12 bases lying between them. The CDR3 loop spans 13 amino acids. CDR1 and CDR2 (germline): SQVTM, ANQGSEA. Here the CDR3 DNA reads TGCAGCTCCTTAACTTCGTCCTACAATGAGCAGTTCTTC. It translates to CSSLTSSYNEQFF.

This chain connects TRBV7-9 to TRBJ2-4; D unclear. The CDR3 runs to 13 residues. Looked up from germline, CDR1 is SEHNR and CDR2 is FQNEAQ (reference sequence). The ends were cut back, 1 base at V and 7 bases at J, with 8 bases in the middle. CDR3 in amino acids: CASSLDHLNIQYF. The CDR3 bases are TGTGCCAGCAGCTTAGATCACCTTAACATTCAGTACTTC.

In its sample, this clone was seen a few times. The genes are TRBV4-1 and TRBJ1-2; D might be TRBD1 (6 bases). The V gene's germline CDR1 is MGHRA and CDR2 YSYEKL. The CDR3 extends over 14 amino acids. Trimming shortened V by 3 bases and J by 4 bases, and 12 bases separated the two germline ends. The CDR3 coding sequence is TGCGCCAGCAGCCATGGGCTCAGGGGCTATGGCTACACCTTC. It is translated as CASSHGLRGYGYTF.

Points on this clone: Other DNA sequences in the sample encode the same CDR3. The rearrangement uses TRBV6-6 and TRBJ1-1; D is undetermined. From germline, CDR1 is MNHNY and CDR2 SVGAGI (reference sequence). V lost 6 bases, J lost 0 bases, and 2 bases lay in between. The CDR3 sequence is 11 residues long. The CDR3 DNA reads as TGTGCCAGCAGACTGAACACTGAAGCTTTCTTT. Translating gives CASRLNTEAFF.

The chain recombines TRBV5-4 with TRBJ1-2, with D possibly matching TRBD1 (6 bases). The germline CDR1 and CDR2 sequences are SGHNT and YYREEE (reference sequence). The CDR3 is 15 amino acids. Trimming took off 5 bases at V and 5 bases at J, with 19 bases between the two ends. This CDR3 reads CASRPPPGTPYGYTF. CDR3 nucleotides: TGTGCCAGCAGGCCTCCGCCCGGGACACCGTATGGCTACACCTTC. The variable domain in full, with the rest retrieved from reference TRBV5-4 and TRBJ1-2, is ETGVTQSPTHLIKTRGQQVTLRCSSQSGHNTVSWYQQALGQGPQFIFQYYREEENGRGNFPPRFSGLQFPNYSSELNVNALELDDSALYLCASRPPPGTPYGYTFGSGTRLTVV.

This clone was seen more than once but under ten times. This chain joins TRBV30 and TRBJ2-1, with 11 positions matching TRBD2. This CDR3 has 14 residues. Germline V gene lookup returns CDR1 GTSNPN and CDR2 SVGIG (reference sequence). The trim removed 5 bases at V and 6 bases at J, leaving 6 bases unmatched. The CDR3 is CAWDSGGAVNEQFF. The CDR3 bases are TGTGCCTGGGATAGCGGGGGGGCCGTCAATGAGCAGTTCTTC.

The rearrangement uses TRBV4-1 and TRBJ2-5, with TRBD2 identical over 10 bases. Germline trimming cut 0 bases from V and 4 bases from J; bases unmatched to any gene: 5. The CDR3 consists of 16 residues. Germline-derived CDR1 and CDR2 are MGHRA and YSYEKL. The DNA of the CDR3 is TGCGCCAGCAGCCAAGAATACCTAGCGGGGGTAGAGACCCAGTACTTC. It specifies CASSQEYLAGVETQYF.

The chain links TRBV7-9 to TRBJ2-5, with D possibly TRBD1 on 5 matching bases. The CDR3 totals 12 residues. Trimming took 8 bases from V and 5 from J, leaving 12 bases between them. From germline, CDR1 is SEHNR and CDR2 FQNEAQ (reference sequence). The DNA for the CDR3 is TGTGCCAGCGGCAGGGCCAGCGAGACCCAGTACTTC. The encoded protein is CASGRASETQYF.

This clone was recorded a few times. Other DNA sequences in the sample encode the same CDR3. The gene calls are TRBV29-1 and TRBJ2-1; D is possibly TRBD2 (5 bases). Trimming cost V 5 bases and J 2 bases, with 10 bases left between them. The V gene's germline CDR1 is SQVTM and CDR2 ANQGSEA. The CDR3 spans 13 residues. In DNA, the CDR3 is TGCAGCGTTAGGAGGACCCCCTACAATGAGCAGTTCTTC. Its translation is CSVRRTPYNEQFF.

This clone was observed a few times. The chain employs TRBV5-4 and TRBJ1-2; D is unclear. V lost 3 bases and J lost 4, with 16 bases in between. The germline V gene has CDR1 SGHNT and CDR2 YYREEE (reference sequence). The CDR3 is 15 residues long. The CDR3 sequence: CASSSATGFTYGYTF. CDR3 bases: TGTGCCAGCAGCTCAGCAACGGGGTTCACCTATGGCTACACCTTC.

The rearrangement joins TRBV2 to TRBJ1-2; D gene ambiguous. The CDR3 is 13 amino acids. Germline assignment: CDR1 SNHLY and CDR2 FYNNEI. The germline V and J ends were trimmed by 2 bases and 4 bases, with 8 bases remaining between them. CDR3 sequence reads: CASSESGFYGYTF. Here the CDR3 DNA reads TGTGCCAGCAGTGAATCGGGGTTCTATGGCTACACCTTC. Full variable domain (outside the CDR3, taken from reference TRBV2 and TRBJ1-2): EPEVTQTPSHQVTQMGQEVILRCVPISNHLYFYWYRQILGQKVEFLVSFYNNEISEKSEIFDDQFSVERPDGSNFTLKIRSTKLEDSAMYFCASSESGFYGYTFGSGTRLTVV.

The CDR3 DNA follows: TGTGCCATCAGTGATCGGACTAGCGGGGAAACAGATACGCAGTATTTT. This gives the protein CAISDRTSGETDTQYF. The chain employs TRBV10-3 and TRBJ2-3, with 12 bases fitting TRBD2. Germline-derived CDR1 and CDR2 are ENHRY and SYGVKD. Trimming cost V 3 bases and J 3 bases; bases outside gene matches: 4. The CDR3 is made up of 16 amino acids.

J is TRBJ1-2 and V is TRBV25-1; no definite D call. The CDR3 totals 11 residues. V lost 4 bases, J lost 9 bases, and 9 bases lay in between. Per the germline V gene, CDR1 is MGHDK and CDR2 is SYGVNS. The CDR3 loop is CASSGGRSYTF. DNA of the CDR3: TGTGCCAGCAGTGGCGGTAGAAGCTACACCTTC.

The V gene is TRBV7-9, the J gene TRBJ2-5; TRBD1 matches at 8 bases. The CDR3 covers 15 residues. CDR1 SEHNR and CDR2 FQNEAQ come from the germline V gene (reference sequence). Trimming took 4 bases from V and 5 from J; bases not matched to a gene: 9. The CDR3: CASSSRGRDLETQYF. In DNA, the CDR3 is TGTGCCAGCAGCTCCAGGGGGCGCGACTTGGAGACCCAGTACTTC.

The chain couples TRBV7-3 to TRBJ2-7; D is perhaps TRBD1 (5 bases). CDR3 length: 16 amino acids. V lost 5 bases and J 0 bases, leaving 17 bases between the germline ends. Germline V lookup: CDR1 SGHTA, CDR2 FQGTGA. CDR3: CASSPRSGQGSYEQYF. The CDR3 DNA follows: TGTGCCAGCAGCCCTAGGTCCGGACAAGGCTCCTACGAGCAGTACTTC. Full variable domain (outside the CDR3, taken from reference TRBV7-3 and TRBJ2-7): GAGVSQTPSNKVTEKGKYVELRCDPISGHTALYWYRQSLGQGPEFLIYFQGTGAADDSGLPNDRFFAVRPEGSVSTLKIQRTERGDSAVYLCASSPRSGQGSYEQYFGPGTRLTVT.

The sample holds a few counts of this clone. The rearrangement joins TRBV11-2 to TRBJ1-1; D not resolved. V lost 1 base, J lost 8 bases, and 8 bases lay in between. Germline values: CDR1 SGHAT, CDR2 FQNNGV. The CDR3 extends over 12 amino acids. CDR3 in amino acids: CASSLGVVEAFF. The DNA for the CDR3 is TGTGCCAGCAGCTTAGGGGTGGTAGAAGCTTTCTTT.

This chain connects TRBV6-1 to TRBJ2-5; tentatively, D is TRBD1 or TRBD2 (7 bases each). Between the trimmed V and J ends, which lost 7 bases and 6 bases, there was a span of 15 bases. The CDR3 sequence is 13 residues long. Germline V lookup: CDR1 MNHNS, CDR2 SASEGT. CDR3 sequence (DNA): TGTGCCAGCACCTCAGGGGGGGTGAAGACCCAGTACTTC. It encodes CASTSGGVKTQYF.

V gene TRBV7-2 combines with J gene TRBJ2-7, with a tentative D call TRBD2 (5 bases). The CDR3 sequence is 16 residues long. V lost 5 bases, J lost 2 bases, and 19 bases lay in between. Germline values: CDR1 SGHTA, CDR2 FQGNSA. DNA of the CDR3: TGTGCCAGCAGCATCTTAGGTGCATATAGCGCCTACGAGCAGTACTTC. Protein sequence: CASSILGAYSAYEQYF.

The chain joins TRBV25-1 to TRBJ2-5; D perhaps matches TRBD2 (6 bases). Between the trimmed V and J ends, which lost 5 bases and 5 bases, there was a span of 18 bases. The germline CDR1 and CDR2 sequences are MGHDK and SYGVNS. The length of the CDR3 is 15 residues. CDR3 in DNA: TGTGCCAGCAGTCAAGGTCGCAGGGACTGGGAGACCCAGTACTTC. Its protein is CASSQGRRDWETQYF.

This clone has just a few counts. The chain is built from TRBV30 and TRBJ2-5; 10 bases match TRBD2. J gave up 4 bases and V 3 bases, and 2 bases lay outside the gene matches. CDR3 length: 13 amino acids. Germline lookup yields CDR1 GTSNPN and CDR2 SVGIG (reference sequence). The CDR3 coding sequence is TGTGCCTGGAGGCTAGCGGGGGTAGAGACCCAGTACTTC. It encodes CAWRLAGVETQYF.

This clone was detected a few times. This sequence joins TRBV18 and TRBJ1-6; D ambiguous. Germline V gene lookup returns CDR1 KGHSH and CDR2 LQKENI. This CDR3 comprises 13 residues. Deletions cut 2 bases from V and 8 bases from J, with 7 bases between. This CDR3 is CASSPEPDSPLHF. CDR3 in DNA: TGTGCCAGCTCACCAGAACCGGATTCACCCCTCCACTTT.